The rows below give T cell receptor beta chains drawn from one sample of a study of blood T cell repertoires in COVID-19. Sequencing was performed with immunoSEQ multiplex PCR; in TCRdb, only in-frame clones are kept and a portion is missing. Counted here are 300,000 to 450,000 clones, 85% occurring once; the ten biggest clones make up more than 3%. Sample: peripheral blood. These receptors originate from a woman under 30 with acute or convalescent COVID-19. Both conserved end residues are part of each CDR3. A D gene is named only where the DNA matches it firmly. Expanded clones get a size class; other rows say once, few or many, or leave the size out.

abundance	v_gene	j_gene	d_gene	CDR3nt	CDR3aa
once	TRBV5-1	TRBJ1-2	NA	TGCGCCAGCAGCGAGCCGGGGGGCCAGTTGGGCTACACCTTC	CASSEPGGQLGYTF
once	TRBV7-2	TRBJ1-2	TRBD1	TGTGCCAGCAGGCTTACCCAAGGACAGGGCTATGGCTACACCTTC	CASRLTQGQGYGYTF
NA	TRBV9	TRBJ1-2	NA	TGTGCCAGCAGCGTAACTGGGGCGCGAGGCTACACCTTC	CASSVTGARGYTF
once	TRBV9	TRBJ1-2	TRBD1	TGTGCCAGCAGCGCATCCGGGACAGGGGCCAACTATGGCTACACCTTC	CASSASGTGANYGYTF
NA	TRBV7-9	TRBJ1-6	NA	TGTGCCAGCAGCTTGCCGGTCTTTAATTCACCCCTCCACTTT	CASSLPVFNSPLHF
NA	TRBV6-1	TRBJ2-1	NA	TGTGCCAGCAGTGAACAGACAGTATACAATGAGCAGTTCTTC	CASSEQTVYNEQFF
NA	TRBV29-1	TRBJ2-5	TRBD1	TGCAGCGTTGAACCAGACAGGGGGGAAGAGACCCAGTACTTC	CSVEPDRGEETQYF
NA	TRBV15	TRBJ1-1	NA	TGTGCCACCAGTCAGGGCCCTATGAACACTGAAGCTTTCTTT	CATSQGPMNTEAFF
NA	TRBV12-3/TRBV12-4	TRBJ1-5	TRBD1	TGTGCCAGCAGTCCAGGGGGACTTCAGCCCCAGCATTTT	CASSPGGLQPQHF
NA	TRBV19	TRBJ1-5	NA	TGTGCCAGTAGTTGGGGGCGGAATCAGCCCCAGCATTTT	CASSWGRNQPQHF
once	TRBV5-1	TRBJ1-3	NA	TGCGCCAGCAGCTTGGCCTCAGGGGAACGTGGAAACACCATATATTTT	CASSLASGERGNTIYF
NA	TRBV6-1	TRBJ1-2	NA	TGTGCCAGCAGTGAAGAGAACAGGCCGGCTAACTATGGCTACACCTTC	CASSEENRPANYGYTF
once	TRBV24-1	TRBJ2-3	TRBD2	TGTGCCACCAGTGTCGGGACTAGCGGAAATACGCAGTATTTT	CATSVGTSGNTQYF
few	TRBV27	TRBJ2-7	TRBD1	TGTGCCAGCAGTTTATTAGGGACAGCTTCCTACGAGCAGTACTTC	CASSLLGTASYEQYF
NA	TRBV2	TRBJ2-7	NA	TGTGCCAGCACGAGTTTGGGGGGCGAGCAGTACTTC	CASTSLGGEQYF
NA	TRBV19	TRBJ1-2	NA	TGTGCCATTTTACTACAAAATGGCTACACCTTC	CAILLQNGYTF
NA	TRBV5-6	TRBJ2-1	TRBD2	TGTGCCAGCAGCTTGGGTTTGGCCCCACTAGCGTCACGTAGGAATGAGCAGTTCTTC	CASSLGLAPLASRRNEQFF
NA	TRBV6-6	TRBJ1-6	TRBD1	TGTGCCAGCAGTTTCGGACAGGGTTATAATTCACCCCTCCACTTT	CASSFGQGYNSPLHF
few	TRBV9	TRBJ1-6	NA	TGTGCCAGCAGCGTAGATTTGGGAGGAACGTCACCCCTCCACTTT	CASSVDLGGTSPLHF
NA	TRBV28	TRBJ1-1	TRBD1	TGTGCCAGCAGCCCCCCGACAGGGGTGAACACTGAAGCTTTCTTT	CASSPPTGVNTEAFF
NA	TRBV24-1	TRBJ1-5	NA	TGTGCCACCAGTGACCCCAAGGAGGGGCAGAAGGGGTTCGTTCAGCCCCAGCATTTT	CATSDPKEGQKGFVQPQHF
NA	TRBV5-1	TRBJ1-4	TRBD1	TGCGCCAGCAGCTTGGGCAGGGGGCCCTCTAATGAAAAACTGTTTTTT	CASSLGRGPSNEKLFF
once	TRBV6-5	TRBJ1-2	NA	TGTGCCAGCATGGGGGGGGGCGGCTATGGCTACACCTTC	CASMGGGGYGYTF
few	TRBV28	TRBJ1-5	TRBD1	TGTGCCACCCTAGGGACAGGGGGCAATCAGCCCCAGCATTTT	CATLGTGGNQPQHF
NA	TRBV28	TRBJ2-3	NA	TGTGCCAGCAGCTGGATGGGAGGCACGCAGTATTTT	CASSWMGGTQYF
NA	TRBV5-1	TRBJ1-2	NA	TGCGCCAGCAGCTTGGTGGAGGGGTGGAACTATGGCTACACCTTC	CASSLVEGWNYGYTF
NA	TRBV12-3/TRBV12-4	TRBJ1-1	NA	TGTGCCACCACACAGGACAGAAACACTGAAGCTTTCTTT	CATTQDRNTEAFF
NA	TRBV3-1/TRBV3-2	TRBJ2-7	NA	TGTGCCAGCAGCCAAGAGGGCCGCAAGCAGTACTTC	CASSQEGRKQYF
NA	TRBV9	TRBJ1-2	NA	TGTGCCAGCAGCGTAGGTAGAAATGGCTACACCTTC	CASSVGRNGYTF
NA	TRBV10-3	TRBJ2-7	TRBD1	TGTGCCACCCAGACCGACAGGGGGCGGGACGAGCAGTACTTC	CATQTDRGRDEQYF
NA	TRBV7-9	TRBJ1-2	TRBD1	TGTGCCAGCAGCTTAGGGGCAGGGGGTGGCTACACCTTC	CASSLGAGGGYTF
NA	TRBV5-4	TRBJ2-3	TRBD1	TGTGCCAGCAGCCGACAGGGGAGCACAGATACGCAGTATTTT	CASSRQGSTDTQYF
NA	TRBV6-1	TRBJ1-5	TRBD1	TGTGCCAGCAGTGAAGCGCGCAGGGGGCGGAATCAGCCCCAGCATTTT	CASSEARRGRNQPQHF
NA	TRBV9	TRBJ2-6	NA	TGTGCCAGCAGCCCCCGGGTGGCTACTGGGGCCAACGTCCTGACTTTC	CASSPRVATGANVLTF
medium-sized	TRBV5-1	TRBJ2-7	NA	TGCGCCAGCAGCTTGGCCAGGATAAATGAGTTTGACTACGAGCAGTACTTC	CASSLARINEFDYEQYF
NA	TRBV7-2	TRBJ1-1	NA	TGTGCCAGCAGCCAATTACCCAGGGCCATGAACACTGAAGCTTTCTTT	CASSQLPRAMNTEAFF
NA	TRBV5-8	TRBJ1-5	NA	TGTGCCAGCAGCTTGGGACAGGCGAGCAATCAGCCCCAGCATTTT	CASSLGQASNQPQHF
NA	TRBV5-1	TRBJ1-6	TRBD1	TGCGCCAGCAGCTTGGGGGACAGGGACGCTTCACCCCTCCACTTT	CASSLGDRDASPLHF
many	TRBV30	TRBJ2-5	NA	TGTGCCTGGAGGGGCGGGGGCCTAGGGGAGACCCAGTACTTC	CAWRGGGLGETQYF
NA	TRBV28	TRBJ1-6	TRBD1	TGTGCCAGCAACAGGGGTGGAAATTCACCCCTCCACTTT	CASNRGGNSPLHF
NA	TRBV3-1/TRBV3-2	TRBJ2-1	NA	TGTGCCAGCAGCCTAAGAGCCCCTAGGACAGCAGAACTTATCAATGAGCAGTTCTTC	CASSLRAPRTAELINEQFF
NA	TRBV6-1	TRBJ1-1	NA	TGTGCCAGCAGTGAAAGAGTAAACACTGAAGCTTTCTTT	CASSERVNTEAFF
NA	TRBV19	TRBJ2-1	TRBD2	TGTGCCAGTAGTAGGGGTAGCGGGAGGGACAATGAGCAGTTCTTC	CASSRGSGRDNEQFF
few	TRBV5-1	TRBJ1-1	NA	TGCGCCAGCAGCGGAACAGGGTGGAACACTGAAGCTTTCTTT	CASSGTGWNTEAFF
NA	TRBV10-1	TRBJ2-7	TRBD2	TGCGCCAGCAGTGCTGGCGGGAGGGCCTACGAGCAGTACTTC	CASSAGGRAYEQYF
NA	TRBV20-1	TRBJ2-1	NA	TGCAGTGCTAGTCGGGTTCAAACCTACAATGAGCAGTTCTTC	CSASRVQTYNEQFF
NA	TRBV6-5	TRBJ1-1	NA	TGTGCCAGCACCCCGGGGGTGGGGACTGAAGCTTTCTTT	CASTPGVGTEAFF
NA	TRBV5-1	TRBJ1-1	TRBD1	TGCGCCAGCAGCGGTAACAGGGGCATGAACACTGAAGCTTTCTTT	CASSGNRGMNTEAFF
NA	TRBV19	TRBJ2-5	NA	TGTGCCAGTAGTATAGATCGGAGTGGGGAGACCCAGTACTTC	CASSIDRSGETQYF
once	TRBV27	TRBJ1-1	NA	TGTGCCAGCAGTTCAAGGGGAATAGAGACTGAAGCTTTCTTT	CASSSRGIETEAFF
NA	TRBV4-1	TRBJ2-1	TRBD2	TGCGCCAGCAGCCGCGATGTATTAGCGGGGGGGCAGTACAATGAGCAGTTCTTC	CASSRDVLAGGQYNEQFF
NA	TRBV6-5	TRBJ2-5	TRBD1	TGTGCCAGCAGTTATTCAGGGGGTCCGGAGACCCAGTACTTC	CASSYSGGPETQYF
NA	TRBV20-1	TRBJ2-3	NA	TGCAGTGCCAACTCAGATACGCAGTATTTT	CSANSDTQYF
NA	TRBV5-6	TRBJ2-2	TRBD2	TGTGCCATCCCCCTGGGGCGGGAGGGCCTTACCGGGGAGCTGTTTTTT	CAIPLGREGLTGELFF
NA	TRBV5-1	TRBJ1-1	TRBD1	TGCGCCAGCAGCTGGACAGGGGGCAACACTGAAGCTTTCTTT	CASSWTGGNTEAFF
NA	TRBV19	TRBJ1-1	NA	TGTGCCAGTAATCAGGAGGGCCCTTATCAAGCTTTCTTT	CASNQEGPYQAFF